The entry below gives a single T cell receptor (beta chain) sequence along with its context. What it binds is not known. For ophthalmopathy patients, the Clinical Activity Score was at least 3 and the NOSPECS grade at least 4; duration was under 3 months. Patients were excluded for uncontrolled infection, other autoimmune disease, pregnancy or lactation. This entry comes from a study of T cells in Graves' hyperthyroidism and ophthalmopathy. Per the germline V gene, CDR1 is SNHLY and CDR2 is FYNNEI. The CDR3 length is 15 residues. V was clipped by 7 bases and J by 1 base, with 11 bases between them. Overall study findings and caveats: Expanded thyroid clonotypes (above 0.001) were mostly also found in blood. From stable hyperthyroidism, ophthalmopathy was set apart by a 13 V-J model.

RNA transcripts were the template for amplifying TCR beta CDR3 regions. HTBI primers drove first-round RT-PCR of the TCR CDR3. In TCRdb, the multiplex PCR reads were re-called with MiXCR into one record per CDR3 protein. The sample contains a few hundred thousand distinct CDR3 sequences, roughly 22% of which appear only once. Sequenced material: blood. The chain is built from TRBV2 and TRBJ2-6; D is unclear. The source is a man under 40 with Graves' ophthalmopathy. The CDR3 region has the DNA TGTGCCAGCACCAAGGACGGTTCTGGGGCCAACGTCCTGACTTTC. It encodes CASTKDGSGANVLTF. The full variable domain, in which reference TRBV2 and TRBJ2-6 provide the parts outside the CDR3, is EPEVTQTPSHQVTQMGQEVILRCVPISNHLYFYWYRQILGQKVEFLVSFYNNEISEKSEIFDDQFSVERPDGSNFTLKIRSTKLEDSAMYFCASTKDGSGANVLTFGAGSRLTVL.